This TCR beta chain originates from a study of blood T cell repertoires in COVID-19. The CDR3 covers 15 residues. Per germline, CDR1 SGDLS and CDR2 YYNGEE. The V end lost 0 bases, the J end lost 0 bases, and 9 bases lay between the germline ends. Clones were sequenced by immunoSEQ multiplex PCR, and TCRdb holds only the in-frame ones, with some missing. The sample holds 200,000 to 250,000 clones; approximately 80% are singletons and the top ten take about 9.8%. The chain joins TRBV9 to TRBJ1-1, with D perhaps TRBD1 (5 bases). The sequence was obtained from a woman aged 45-65 years with acute COVID-19. The sample was PBMCs or T cells enriched from blood (not recorded which). CDR3 in amino acids: CASSVGGAVNTEAFF. DNA for the CDR3: TGTGCCAGCAGCGTAGGCGGGGCGGTGAACACTGAAGCTTTCTTT.